Listed below are T cell receptor beta chains from one sample, sequenced in a study of patients and donors after allogeneic stem cell transplantation. A single record per CDR3 protein comes from TCRdb applying MiXCR to the RT-PCR reads. This sample has 100,000 to 120,000 distinct CDR3 sequences, with over 30% found just once. Sequencing was carried out using blood, either unsorted or a sorted T cell fraction (not recorded which). The source of these receptors is a human donor who was either an allogeneic HSCT recipient or a stem cell or donor lymphocyte infusion donor (not recorded which). It is not recorded whose cells these are; they may come from a transplant donor. Each CDR3 is given with its conserved first and last residue. D genes are given only for firm matches. Clone size, where shown, is once, few, many, or a class for clones that have expanded.

v_gene: TRBV2
abundance: .
d_gene: .
j_gene: TRBJ1-4
CDR3nt: TGTGCCAGCAGCCCCGGGCCAACTAATGAAAAACTGTTTTTT
CDR3aa: CASSPGPTNEKLFF

v_gene: TRBV6-5
abundance: .
d_gene: TRBD1
j_gene: TRBJ1-1
CDR3nt: TGTGCCAGCAGTTATTTCCTAACAGGGGGAGGGACTGAAGCTTTCTTT
CDR3aa: CASSYFLTGGGTEAFF

v_gene: TRBV6-1
abundance: .
d_gene: .
j_gene: TRBJ1-6
CDR3nt: TGTGCCAGCAGTACCCAGGGTTCCTATAATTCACCCCTCCACTTT
CDR3aa: CASSTQGSYNSPLHF

v_gene: TRBV18
abundance: .
d_gene: TRBD1
j_gene: TRBJ2-7
CDR3nt: TGTGCCAGCTCACCGACAGGGATGTTCTACGAGCAGTACTTC
CDR3aa: CASSPTGMFYEQYF

v_gene: TRBV9
abundance: .
d_gene: .
j_gene: TRBJ2-5
CDR3nt: TGTGCCAGCAGCGCCCTTTACCAAGAGACCCAGTACTTC
CDR3aa: CASSALYQETQYF

v_gene: TRBV5-1
abundance: medium-sized
d_gene: TRBD1
j_gene: TRBJ1-1
CDR3nt: TGCGCCAGCAGCCCTGACAGGGTGGGCACTGAAGCTTTCTTT
CDR3aa: CASSPDRVGTEAFF

v_gene: TRBV5-4
abundance: few
d_gene: TRBD1
j_gene: TRBJ2-1
CDR3nt: TGTGCCAGCAGCTTGGTCAGGGGGAATGAGCAGTTCTTC
CDR3aa: CASSLVRGNEQFF

v_gene: TRBV5-5
abundance: .
d_gene: TRBD2
j_gene: TRBJ2-7
CDR3nt: TGTGCCAGCAGCTCGCGGACTAGCGGGACGTACGAGCAGTACTTC
CDR3aa: CASSSRTSGTYEQYF

v_gene: TRBV12-3/TRBV12-4
abundance: .
d_gene: TRBD2
j_gene: TRBJ2-1
CDR3nt: TGTGCCAGCATAGCATCCGGGACTATCTACAATGAGCAGTTCTTC
CDR3aa: CASIASGTIYNEQFF

v_gene: TRBV7-2
abundance: .
d_gene: TRBD1
j_gene: TRBJ1-5
CDR3nt: TGTGCCAGCAGCTTAGGCGACAGGGTCAATCAGCCCCAGCATTTT
CDR3aa: CASSLGDRVNQPQHF

v_gene: TRBV7-3
abundance: .
d_gene: .
j_gene: TRBJ2-3
CDR3nt: TGTGCCAGCAGCTTAACGAAAATTAGGGATACGCAGTATTTT
CDR3aa: CASSLTKIRDTQYF

v_gene: TRBV3-1
abundance: .
d_gene: TRBD2
j_gene: TRBJ2-4
CDR3nt: TGTGCCAGCAGCCTCGCTATGGGAGGGCCAAACATTCAGTACTTC
CDR3aa: CASSLAMGGPNIQYF

v_gene: TRBV9
abundance: .
d_gene: .
j_gene: TRBJ1-6
CDR3nt: TGTGCCAGCAGCGTCCGGGACACGGATAATTCACCCCTCCACTTT
CDR3aa: CASSVRDTDNSPLHF

v_gene: TRBV5-1
abundance: .
d_gene: .
j_gene: TRBJ2-5
CDR3nt: TGCGCCAGCAGCCCCCAACTCTGGGAGACCCAGTACTTC
CDR3aa: CASSPQLWETQYF

v_gene: TRBV29-1
abundance: .
d_gene: .
j_gene: TRBJ2-3
CDR3nt: TGCAGCGTTGTTGCTAAAGGGGCAGATACGCAGTATTTT
CDR3aa: CSVVAKGADTQYF

v_gene: TRBV7-9
abundance: few
d_gene: .
j_gene: TRBJ2-5
CDR3nt: TGTGCCAGCACCCCACAGCCGTCAGAGACCCAGTACTTC
CDR3aa: CASTPQPSETQYF

v_gene: TRBV15
abundance: many
d_gene: .
j_gene: TRBJ1-5
CDR3nt: TGTGCCACCAGCTGGCGAGGGGATCAGCCCCAGCATTTT
CDR3aa: CATSWRGDQPQHF

v_gene: TRBV28
abundance: few
d_gene: .
j_gene: TRBJ1-3
CDR3nt: TGTGCCAGCAGTTTGGACCGCTCTGGAAACACCATATATTTT
CDR3aa: CASSLDRSGNTIYF

v_gene: TRBV7-2
abundance: .
d_gene: TRBD1
j_gene: TRBJ1-1
CDR3nt: TGTGCCAGCAGCTGGGACAGGGCCGGGGGTGAAGCTTTCTTT
CDR3aa: CASSWDRAGGEAFF

v_gene: TRBV5-1
abundance: .
d_gene: .
j_gene: TRBJ2-1
CDR3nt: TGCGCCAGCAACCTGGGGCATCTGGGCGAGCAGTTCTTC
CDR3aa: CASNLGHLGEQFF

v_gene: TRBV4-2
abundance: .
d_gene: .
j_gene: TRBJ2-5
CDR3nt: TGTGCCAGCAGCCAAGCTGACGGGGAGACCCAGTACTTC
CDR3aa: CASSQADGETQYF

v_gene: TRBV4-3
abundance: few
d_gene: .
j_gene: TRBJ1-2
CDR3nt: TGCGCCAGCACCTCAACCCTTATGCCAGATCTCTATGGCTACACCTTC
CDR3aa: CASTSTLMPDLYGYTF